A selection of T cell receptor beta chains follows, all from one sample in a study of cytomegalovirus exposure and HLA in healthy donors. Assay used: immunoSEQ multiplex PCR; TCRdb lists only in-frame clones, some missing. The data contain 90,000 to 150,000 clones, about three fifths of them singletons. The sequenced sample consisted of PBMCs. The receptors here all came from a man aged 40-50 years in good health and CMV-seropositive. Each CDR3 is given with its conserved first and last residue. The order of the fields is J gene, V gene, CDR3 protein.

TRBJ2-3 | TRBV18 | CASSPAAGRTDTQYF
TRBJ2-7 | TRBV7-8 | CASSPQGGTREQYF
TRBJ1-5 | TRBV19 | CASSIVYSNQPQHF
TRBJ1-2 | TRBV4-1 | CASSQVLASSDTF
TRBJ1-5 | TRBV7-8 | CASSLGTANNQPQHF
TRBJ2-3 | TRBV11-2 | CASSLDSYTDTQYF
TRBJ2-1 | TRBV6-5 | CASRQYNEQFF
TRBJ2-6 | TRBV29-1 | CSVDGESGANVLTF
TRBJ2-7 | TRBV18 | CASSPPGQLAATYEQYF
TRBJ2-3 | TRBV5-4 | CASSQQGSTDTQYF
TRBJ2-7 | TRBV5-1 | CASSSQQGAREQYF